The rows below give T cell receptor beta chains drawn from one sample of a study of cytomegalovirus exposure and HLA in healthy donors. Measured with immunoSEQ multiplex PCR; TCRdb has only the in-frame clones, and not every one. The sample carries hundreds of thousands of clones, roughly 90% recorded once. Material: PBMCs. These receptors were collected from a woman younger than 35 in good health and CMV-seronegative. The CDR3 runs from the conserved cysteine through the conserved F or W. Each record gives: V gene, CDR3 protein.

v_call: TRBV9
cdr3_aa: CASSGGRQGYNEQFF

v_call: TRBV21-1
cdr3_aa: CASGGLADYEQYF

v_call: TRBV7-8
cdr3_aa: CASSLLEGYEQYF

v_call: TRBV7-8
cdr3_aa: CASSLVQRETQYF

v_call: TRBV15
cdr3_aa: CATSRDRGLNTEAFF

v_call: TRBV7-2
cdr3_aa: CASSSGGAGETQYF

v_call: TRBV18
cdr3_aa: CASSPKTSGSPKGEQFF

v_call: TRBV7-9
cdr3_aa: CASSLGTSGKAGELFF

v_call: TRBV5-1
cdr3_aa: CASSATGSVNEQYF

v_call: TRBV4-2
cdr3_aa: CASSQGGLADFLNTGELFF

v_call: TRBV27
cdr3_aa: CASSPGQDFGTQYF

v_call: TRBV27
cdr3_aa: CASSSGTGISYEQYF

v_call: TRBV6-4
cdr3_aa: CASSDGVGAGTEAFF

v_call: TRBV4-3
cdr3_aa: CASSQSGERGGRETQYF

v_call: TRBV5-4
cdr3_aa: CASSEDSYGYTF

v_call: TRBV23-1
cdr3_aa: CASSQRRGKRRLSNYGYTF

v_call: TRBV29-1
cdr3_aa: CSASGLAENYNEQFF

v_call: TRBV6-5
cdr3_aa: CASTPTGNTGELFF

v_call: TRBV11-1
cdr3_aa: CASSLNTETAGNTIYF

v_call: TRBV27
cdr3_aa: CASSFWTSGINEQFF

v_call: TRBV4-1
cdr3_aa: CASSQAPGNTEAFF

v_call: TRBV5-1
cdr3_aa: CASSPEVYYGYTF

v_call: TRBV7-7
cdr3_aa: CASSRAGGANEKLFF

v_call: TRBV6-6
cdr3_aa: CASSYKSGGATDTQYF

v_call: TRBV7-9
cdr3_aa: CASSLGGLADDITGELFF

v_call: TRBV7-2
cdr3_aa: CASSPGQETQYF

v_call: TRBV5-4
cdr3_aa: CASRTGIGEQFF

v_call: TRBV5-1
cdr3_aa: CASSLGQGRGNEQFF

v_call: TRBV6-5
cdr3_aa: CASSSLGSATEAFF

v_call: TRBV7-6
cdr3_aa: CASSLALGGNTEAFF

v_call: TRBV4-3
cdr3_aa: CASSQKQGAGRQQFF

v_call: TRBV10-3
cdr3_aa: CAISAGVSNQPQHF

v_call: TRBV10-3
cdr3_aa: CAIAGGTYNEQFF

v_call: TRBV5-5
cdr3_aa: CASSTQARVGGNTIYF

v_call: TRBV4-2
cdr3_aa: CASSLTSRGTDTQYF

v_call: TRBV11-2
cdr3_aa: CAVTGTGEGYTF

v_call: TRBV6-1
cdr3_aa: CASSAGTEDSYEQYF

v_call: TRBV30
cdr3_aa: CAWSENRDTEAFF

v_call: TRBV30
cdr3_aa: CAWGTGHQPQHF

v_call: TRBV27
cdr3_aa: CASRTDSFMNTEAFF

v_call: TRBV6-6
cdr3_aa: CASSYSVAPDKCYQFF

v_call: TRBV10-3
cdr3_aa: CAISGGRTGNEQFF

v_call: TRBV27
cdr3_aa: CASSFLAGSRDTQYF

v_call: TRBV5-1
cdr3_aa: CASSLNSGRALAEQFF

v_call: TRBV6-5
cdr3_aa: CASSYGQPYEQYF

v_call: TRBV7-9
cdr3_aa: CASSLYSEQYF

v_call: TRBV27
cdr3_aa: CASSPLNQGIQPQHF

v_call: TRBV27
cdr3_aa: CAKPGLAGETQYF

v_call: TRBV7-7
cdr3_aa: CASSLVGGRGEQFF

v_call: TRBV2
cdr3_aa: CASTLDGVAVHHEQYF

v_call: TRBV4-1
cdr3_aa: CASRLLRAGIPAANEKLFF

v_call: TRBV16
cdr3_aa: CASSQLRNEQFF

v_call: TRBV4-1
cdr3_aa: CASSPYRERAYEQYF

v_call: TRBV27
cdr3_aa: CASSLGPTGSTEAFF